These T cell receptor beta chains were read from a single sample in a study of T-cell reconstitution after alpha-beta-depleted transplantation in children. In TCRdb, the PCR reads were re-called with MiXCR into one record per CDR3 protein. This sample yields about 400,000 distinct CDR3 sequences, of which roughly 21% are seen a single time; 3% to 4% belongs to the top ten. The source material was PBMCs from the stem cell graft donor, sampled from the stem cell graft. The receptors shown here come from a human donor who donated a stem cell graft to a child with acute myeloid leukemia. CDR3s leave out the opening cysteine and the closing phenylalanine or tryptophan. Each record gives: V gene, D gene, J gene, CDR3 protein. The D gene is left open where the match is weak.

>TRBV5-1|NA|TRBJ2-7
ASSPWDSVDPSDEQY
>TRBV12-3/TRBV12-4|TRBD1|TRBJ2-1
ASRSRTGQYNEQF
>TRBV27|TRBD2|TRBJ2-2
ASSFRAGGLTGELF
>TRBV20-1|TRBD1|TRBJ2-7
SAKWTGINEQY
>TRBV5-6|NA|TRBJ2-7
ASSLFGGTYEQY
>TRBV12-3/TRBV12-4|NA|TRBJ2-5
ASTGQTQETQY
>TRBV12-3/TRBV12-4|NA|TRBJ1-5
ASSLGTINQPQH
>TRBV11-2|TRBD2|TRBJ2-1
ASGLAGLHNEQF
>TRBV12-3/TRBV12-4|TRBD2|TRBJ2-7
ASSSSGTSSYEQY
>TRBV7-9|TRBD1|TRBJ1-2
ASSPGTGGSSGYGYT
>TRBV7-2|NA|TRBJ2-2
ASSHRFGNTGELF
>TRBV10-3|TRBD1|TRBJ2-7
AIQPEGQGTYEQY
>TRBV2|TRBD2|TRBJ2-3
ASSLQAGSSTDTQY
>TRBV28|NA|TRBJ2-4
ASSLVGHFQY
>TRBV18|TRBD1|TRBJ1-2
ASSRQGDGYT
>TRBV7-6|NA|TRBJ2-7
ASSQGGLGNYEQY
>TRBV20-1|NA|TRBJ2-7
SASGWGEGEQY
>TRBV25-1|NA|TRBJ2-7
ASSDESSSYEQY
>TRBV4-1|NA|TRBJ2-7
ASSQVAVSSYEQY
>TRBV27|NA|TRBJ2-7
ASSPIGSNEQY
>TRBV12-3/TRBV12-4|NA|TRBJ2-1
ASSTGRATGAQQF
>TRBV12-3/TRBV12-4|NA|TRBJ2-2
ASSFVQGDTGELF
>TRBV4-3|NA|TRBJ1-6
ASSQDPKGQGRSPLH
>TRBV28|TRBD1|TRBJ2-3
ALQGVLTDTQY
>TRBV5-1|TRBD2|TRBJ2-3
ASSLLGTSGVDTQY
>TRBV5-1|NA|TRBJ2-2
ASSRQRDTGELF
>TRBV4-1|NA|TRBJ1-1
ASSSHREWDTEAF
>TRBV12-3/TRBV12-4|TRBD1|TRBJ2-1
ASSSTDRYNEQF
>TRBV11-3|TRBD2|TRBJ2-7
ASGEGTSAQY
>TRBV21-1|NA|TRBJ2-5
ATPTETQY
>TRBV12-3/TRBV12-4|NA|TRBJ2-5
ASSWRGVGETQY
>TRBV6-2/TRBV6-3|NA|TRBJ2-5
ASTSTGTKETQY
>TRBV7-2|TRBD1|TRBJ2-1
ASSARQGVNEQF
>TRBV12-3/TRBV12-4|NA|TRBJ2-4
ASTNRDRPAKNIQY
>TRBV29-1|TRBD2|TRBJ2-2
SVWGEGPTGELF
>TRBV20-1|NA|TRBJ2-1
SASDYLGEQF
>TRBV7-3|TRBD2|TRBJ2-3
ASSLLAGVPDTQY
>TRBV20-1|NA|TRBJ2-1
SARRGYNEQF
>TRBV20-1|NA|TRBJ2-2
SASGTRRDTGELF
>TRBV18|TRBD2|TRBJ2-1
ASSPRREAYNEQF
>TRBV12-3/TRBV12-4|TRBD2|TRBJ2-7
ASRSFSGSSYEQY
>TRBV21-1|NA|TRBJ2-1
ASSKRRPYYNEQF
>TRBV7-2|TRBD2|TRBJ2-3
ASSLWVVAGGTQY
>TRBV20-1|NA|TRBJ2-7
SAGWGWEQY
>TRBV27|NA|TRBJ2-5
ASSSGGWGETQY
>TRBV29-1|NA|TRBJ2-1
SVALPTRNYNEQF
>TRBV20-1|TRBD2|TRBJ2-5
SARGLAGGPLQETQY
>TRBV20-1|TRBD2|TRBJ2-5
SASSGLVQETQY
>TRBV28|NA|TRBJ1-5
ASSLDRRQPLYNQPQH
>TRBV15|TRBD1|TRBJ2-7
ATSARTGAYEQY
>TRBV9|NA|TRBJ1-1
ASSGGTVNTEAF
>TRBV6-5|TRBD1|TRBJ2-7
ASSLSGDRPGY
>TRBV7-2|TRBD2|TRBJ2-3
ASSLAASGVDTQY
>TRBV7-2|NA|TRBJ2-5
ASSLVVQEAQY
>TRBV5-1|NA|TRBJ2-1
ASSLVGTNFNEQF
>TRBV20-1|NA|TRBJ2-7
SARDQDSYEQY
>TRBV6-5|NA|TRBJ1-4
ASSYSAEAFEKLF
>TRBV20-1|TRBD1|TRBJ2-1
SANVLGQGNEQF